This T cell receptor beta chain derives from a study of T-cell reconstitution after alpha-beta-depleted transplantation in children. This clonotype was found a few times. Unique molecular identifiers featured in how the TCRbeta library was prepared. A single record per CDR3 protein comes from TCRdb applying MiXCR to the PCR reads. The profile shows about 270,000 distinct CDR3 sequences, 9.5% to 10% of them singletons. This clonotype was sampled from a human donor who donated a stem cell graft to a child with SCID. The sequencing used PBMCs from the stem cell graft donor, collected from the stem cell graft.

CDR3 sequence: CATSESGSNPDTQYF. The CDR3 DNA reads as TGTGCCACCAGTGAGTCCGGGTCAAATCCAGATACGCAGTATTTT. The chain carries TRBV24-1 and TRBJ2-3; D gene uncertain. Germline V gene data show CDR1 as KGHDR and CDR2 as SFDVKD. The CDR3 loop spans 15 amino acids. V was trimmed by 4 bases and J by 4 bases, leaving 14 bases between them.